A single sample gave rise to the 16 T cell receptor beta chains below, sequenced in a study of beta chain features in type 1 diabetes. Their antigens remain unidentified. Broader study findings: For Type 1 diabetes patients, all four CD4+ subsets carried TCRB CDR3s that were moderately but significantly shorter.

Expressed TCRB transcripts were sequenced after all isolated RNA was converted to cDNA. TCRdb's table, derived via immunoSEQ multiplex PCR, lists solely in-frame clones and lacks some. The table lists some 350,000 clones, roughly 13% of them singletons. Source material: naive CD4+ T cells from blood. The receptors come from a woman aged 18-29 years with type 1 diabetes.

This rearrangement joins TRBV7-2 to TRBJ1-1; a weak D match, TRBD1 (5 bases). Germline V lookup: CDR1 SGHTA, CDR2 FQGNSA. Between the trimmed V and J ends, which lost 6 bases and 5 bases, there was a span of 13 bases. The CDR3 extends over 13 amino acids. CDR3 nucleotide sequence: TGTGCCAGCAGGTTCAGGGTCGGGACTGAAGCTTTCTTT. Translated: CASRFRVGTEAFF.

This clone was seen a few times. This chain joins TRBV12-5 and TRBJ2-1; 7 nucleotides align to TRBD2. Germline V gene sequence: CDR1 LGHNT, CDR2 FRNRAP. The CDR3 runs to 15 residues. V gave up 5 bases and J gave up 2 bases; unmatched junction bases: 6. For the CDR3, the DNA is TGTGCTAGTGGTCCCTCTCGGGAGGCCTACAATGAGCAGTTCTTC. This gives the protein CASGPSREAYNEQFF.

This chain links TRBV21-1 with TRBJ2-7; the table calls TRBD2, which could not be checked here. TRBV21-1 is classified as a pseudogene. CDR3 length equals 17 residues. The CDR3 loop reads CASSSRSGSRGPYEQYV. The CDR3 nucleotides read TGTGCCAGCAGCTCTCGATCAGGGTCGCGGGGACCCTACGAGCAGTACGTC.

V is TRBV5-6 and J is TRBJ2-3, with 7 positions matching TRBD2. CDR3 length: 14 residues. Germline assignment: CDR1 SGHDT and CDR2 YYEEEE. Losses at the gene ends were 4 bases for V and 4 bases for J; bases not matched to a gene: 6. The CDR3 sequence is CASSPGGGADTQYF. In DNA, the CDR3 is TGTGCCAGCAGCCCGGGAGGAGGGGCAGATACGCAGTATTTT.

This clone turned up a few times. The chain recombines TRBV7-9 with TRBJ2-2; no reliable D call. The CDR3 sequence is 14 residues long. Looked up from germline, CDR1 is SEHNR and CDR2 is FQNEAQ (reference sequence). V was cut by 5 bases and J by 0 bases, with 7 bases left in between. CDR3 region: CASSEDTNTGELFF. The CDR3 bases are TGTGCCAGCAGCGAAGACACGAACACCGGGGAGCTGTTTTTT. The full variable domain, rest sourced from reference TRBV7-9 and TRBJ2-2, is DTGVSQNPRHKITKRGQNVTFRCDPISEHNRLYWYRQTLGQGPEFLTYFQNEAQLEKSRLLSDRFSAERPKGSFSTLEIQRTEQGDSAMYLCASSEDTNTGELFFGEGSRLTVL.

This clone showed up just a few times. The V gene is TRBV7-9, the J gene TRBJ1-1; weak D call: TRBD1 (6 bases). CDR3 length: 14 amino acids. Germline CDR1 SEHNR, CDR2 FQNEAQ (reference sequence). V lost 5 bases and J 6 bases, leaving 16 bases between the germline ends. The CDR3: CASSPQGRVSEAFF. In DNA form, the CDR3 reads TGTGCCAGCAGCCCCCAGGGGAGAGTCTCTGAAGCTTTCTTT.

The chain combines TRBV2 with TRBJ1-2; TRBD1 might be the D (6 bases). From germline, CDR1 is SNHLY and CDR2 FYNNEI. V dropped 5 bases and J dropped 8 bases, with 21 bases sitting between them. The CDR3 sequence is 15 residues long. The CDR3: CASSTLRTVPTGYTF. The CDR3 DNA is TGTGCCAGCAGTACACTTAGGACAGTACCAACCGGCTACACCTTC.

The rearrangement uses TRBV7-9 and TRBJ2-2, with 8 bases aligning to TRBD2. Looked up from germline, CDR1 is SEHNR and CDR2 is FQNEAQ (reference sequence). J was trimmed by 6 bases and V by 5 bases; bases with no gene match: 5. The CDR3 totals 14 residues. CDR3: CASSRLATSGELFF. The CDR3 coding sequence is TGTGCCAGCAGCCGACTAGCGACGTCCGGGGAGCTGTTTTTT.

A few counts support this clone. CDR3 sequence (DNA): TGTGCCAGCAGTCGGGACAGCTATGGCTACACCTTC. Translated: CASSRDSYGYTF. This chain joins TRBV2 and TRBJ1-2, with 7 nucleotides matching TRBD1. This CDR3 spans 12 amino acids. Looked up from germline, CDR1 is SNHLY and CDR2 is FYNNEI. J was trimmed by 4 bases and V by 5 bases; bases with no gene match: 1. Looking up the rest from reference TRBV2 and TRBJ1-2 gives the full variable domain: EPEVTQTPSHQVTQMGQEVILRCVPISNHLYFYWYRQILGQKVEFLVSFYNNEISEKSEIFDDQFSVERPDGSNFTLKIRSTKLEDSAMYFCASSRDSYGYTFGSGTRLTVV.

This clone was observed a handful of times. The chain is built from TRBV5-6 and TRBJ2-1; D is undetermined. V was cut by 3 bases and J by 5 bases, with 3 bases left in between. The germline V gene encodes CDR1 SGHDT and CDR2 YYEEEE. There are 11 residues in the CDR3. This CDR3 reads CASSSNNEQFF. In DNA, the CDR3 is TGTGCCAGCAGCTCAAACAATGAGCAGTTCTTC.

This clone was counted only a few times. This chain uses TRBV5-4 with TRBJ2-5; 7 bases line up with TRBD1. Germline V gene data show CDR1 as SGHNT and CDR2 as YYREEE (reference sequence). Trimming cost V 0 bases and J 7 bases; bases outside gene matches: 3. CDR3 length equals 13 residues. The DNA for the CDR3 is TGTGCCAGCAGCTTGGACAGGGGTGGGACCCAGTACTTC. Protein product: CASSLDRGGTQYF.

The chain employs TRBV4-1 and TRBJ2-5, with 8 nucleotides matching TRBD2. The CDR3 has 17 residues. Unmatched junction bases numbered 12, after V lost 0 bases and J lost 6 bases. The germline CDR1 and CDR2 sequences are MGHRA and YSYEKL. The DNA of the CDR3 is TGCGCCAGCAGCCAAGAGGAAAGAGCGGGAGCGGGGAAGACCCAGTACTTC. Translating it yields CASSQEERAGAGKTQYF.

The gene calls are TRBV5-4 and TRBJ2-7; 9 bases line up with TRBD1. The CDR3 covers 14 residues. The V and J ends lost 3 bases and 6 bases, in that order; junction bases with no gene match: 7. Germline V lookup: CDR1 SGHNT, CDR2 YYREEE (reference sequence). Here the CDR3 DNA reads TGTGCCAGCAGCTCTGGACAGGGGATGAGCGAGCAGTACTTC. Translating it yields CASSSGQGMSEQYF.

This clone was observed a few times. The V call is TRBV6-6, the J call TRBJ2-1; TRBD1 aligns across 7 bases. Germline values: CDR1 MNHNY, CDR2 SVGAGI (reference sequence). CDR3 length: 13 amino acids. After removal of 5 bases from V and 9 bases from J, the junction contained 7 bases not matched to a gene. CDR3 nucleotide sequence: TGTGCCAGCAGTCCGAGACAGGGCGGTGAGCAGTTCTTC. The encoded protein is CASSPRQGGEQFF.

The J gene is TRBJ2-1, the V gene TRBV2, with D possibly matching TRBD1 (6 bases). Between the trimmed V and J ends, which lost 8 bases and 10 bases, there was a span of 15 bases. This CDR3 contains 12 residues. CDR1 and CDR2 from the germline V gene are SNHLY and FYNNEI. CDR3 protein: CASSFQGPEQFF. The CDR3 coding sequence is TGTGCCAGCTCCTTCCAGGGGCCCGAGCAGTTCTTC.

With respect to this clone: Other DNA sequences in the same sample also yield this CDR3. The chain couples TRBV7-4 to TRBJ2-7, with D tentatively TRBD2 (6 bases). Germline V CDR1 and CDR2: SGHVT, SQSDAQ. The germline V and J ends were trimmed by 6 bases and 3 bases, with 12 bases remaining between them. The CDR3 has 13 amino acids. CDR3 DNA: TGTGCCAGCAGTCCGGGGACTCACTACGAGCAGTACGTC. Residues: CASSPGTHYEQYV.